This T cell receptor (beta chain) was observed in a study of blood T cell repertoires in COVID-19. V was clipped by 5 bases and J by 7 bases; unmatched bases: 8. There are 15 residues in the CDR3. CDR1 and CDR2 from the germline V gene are LNHDA and SQIVND (reference sequence). The table came from immunoSEQ multiplex PCR; TCRdb's copy has only in-frame clones and leaves some out. The table includes around 340,000 clones, around 90% detected once. The clonotype was recovered from a woman in her sixties or seventies with COVID-19, enrolled during active disease. Sequencing was performed on peripheral blood. The chain carries TRBV19 and TRBJ2-5; TRBD2 aligns across 12 bases. CDR3 DNA sequence: TGTGCCAGTAGTCCTCTAGCGGGGGGGCCGGCGACCCAGTACTTC. It encodes CASSPLAGGPATQYF.